The T cell receptor beta chain described here comes from a study of T cells in Graves' hyperthyroidism and ophthalmopathy. This CDR3 spans 14 amino acids. Germline values: CDR1 SNHLY, CDR2 FYNNEI. V was shortened by 8 bases and J by 1 base, with 12 bases between the two germline ends. This clonotype was counted many times. Amplified TCR beta CDR3 regions came from RNA transcripts. The TCR CDR3 was amplified in a first-round RT-PCR using the HTBI primer set. TCRdb processed the multiplex PCR reads anew with MiXCR; each CDR3 protein has one entry. The sample carries some 700,000 distinct CDR3 sequences, roughly a sixth recorded once.

The TCR originated in a man in his fifties or sixties with Graves' hyperthyroidism. Sequencing was carried out using blood. The chain is built from TRBV2 and TRBJ2-1; a weak D match, TRBD2 (5 bases). CDR3 sequence (DNA): TGTGCCAGCGAGGTCGGGGAGTCCTACAATGAGCAGTTCTTC. As protein: CASEVGESYNEQFF.